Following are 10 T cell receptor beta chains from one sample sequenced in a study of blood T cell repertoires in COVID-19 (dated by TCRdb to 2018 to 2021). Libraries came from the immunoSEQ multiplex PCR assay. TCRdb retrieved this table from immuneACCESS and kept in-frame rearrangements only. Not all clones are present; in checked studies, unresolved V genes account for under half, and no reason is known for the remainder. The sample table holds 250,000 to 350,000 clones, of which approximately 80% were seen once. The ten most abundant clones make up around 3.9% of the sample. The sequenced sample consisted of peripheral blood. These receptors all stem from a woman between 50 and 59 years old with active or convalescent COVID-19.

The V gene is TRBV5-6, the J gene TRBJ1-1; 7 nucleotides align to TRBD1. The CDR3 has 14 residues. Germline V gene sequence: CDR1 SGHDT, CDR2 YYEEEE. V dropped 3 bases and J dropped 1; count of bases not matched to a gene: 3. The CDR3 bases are TGTGCCAGCAGCTCCCGGGACAGGAACACTGAAGCTTTCTTT. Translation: CASSSRDRNTEAFF.

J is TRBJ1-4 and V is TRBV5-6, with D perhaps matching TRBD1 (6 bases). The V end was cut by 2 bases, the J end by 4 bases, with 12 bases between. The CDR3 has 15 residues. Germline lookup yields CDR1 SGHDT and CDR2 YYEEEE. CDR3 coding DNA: TGTGCCAGCAGCTTTCAGGGGAGGGGTAATGAAAAACTGTTTTTT. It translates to CASSFQGRGNEKLFF.

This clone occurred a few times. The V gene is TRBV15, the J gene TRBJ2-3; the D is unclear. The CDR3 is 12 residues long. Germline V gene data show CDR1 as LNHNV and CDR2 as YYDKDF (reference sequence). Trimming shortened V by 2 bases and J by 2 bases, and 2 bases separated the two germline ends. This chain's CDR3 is CATSRHTDTQYF. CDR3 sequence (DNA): TGTGCCACCAGCAGACACACAGATACGCAGTATTTT.

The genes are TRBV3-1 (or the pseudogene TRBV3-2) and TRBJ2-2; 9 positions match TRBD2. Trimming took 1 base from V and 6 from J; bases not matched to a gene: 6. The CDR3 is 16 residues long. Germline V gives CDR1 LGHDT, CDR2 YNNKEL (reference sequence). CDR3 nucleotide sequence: TGTGCCAGCAGCCAAGTCATTAGCGGGGGTGCCGGGGAGCTGTTTTTT. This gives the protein CASSQVISGGAGELFF.

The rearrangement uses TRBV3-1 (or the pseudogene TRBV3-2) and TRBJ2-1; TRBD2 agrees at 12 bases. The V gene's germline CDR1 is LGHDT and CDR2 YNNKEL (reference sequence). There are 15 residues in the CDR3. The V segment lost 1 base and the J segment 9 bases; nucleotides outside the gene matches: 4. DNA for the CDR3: TGTGCCAGCAGCCAAGGGACTAGCGGGATTGTTGAGCAGTTCTTC. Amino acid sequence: CASSQGTSGIVEQFF.

The CDR3 here is CASSEGSVLSNQPQHF. For the CDR3, the DNA is TGTGCCAGCAGTGAAGGCAGTGTTCTTAGCAATCAGCCCCAGCATTTT. V is TRBV2 and J is TRBJ1-5; D unresolved. The CDR3 has 16 residues. The V and J ends lost 1 base and 0 bases respectively, with 10 bases between them. From germline, CDR1 is SNHLY and CDR2 FYNNEI.

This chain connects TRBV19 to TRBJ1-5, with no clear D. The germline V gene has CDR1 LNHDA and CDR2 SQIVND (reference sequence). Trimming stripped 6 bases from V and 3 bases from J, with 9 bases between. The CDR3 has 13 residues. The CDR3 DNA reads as TGTGCCAGTAGCTTCGGGTTCAATCAGCCCCAGCATTTT. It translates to CASSFGFNQPQHF.

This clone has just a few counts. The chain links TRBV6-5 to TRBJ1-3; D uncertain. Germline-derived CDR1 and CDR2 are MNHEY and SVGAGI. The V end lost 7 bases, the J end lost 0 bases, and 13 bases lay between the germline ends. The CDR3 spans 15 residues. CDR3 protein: CASTLQAPSGNTIYF. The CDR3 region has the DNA TGTGCCAGCACATTGCAGGCTCCCTCTGGAAACACCATATATTTT.

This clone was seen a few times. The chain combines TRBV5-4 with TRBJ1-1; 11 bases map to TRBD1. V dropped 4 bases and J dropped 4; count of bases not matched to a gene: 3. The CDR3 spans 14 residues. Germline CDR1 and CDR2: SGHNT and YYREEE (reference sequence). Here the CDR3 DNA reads TGTGCCAGCAGCCCCGGGACAGGGGGCACTGAAGCTTTCTTT. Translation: CASSPGTGGTEAFF. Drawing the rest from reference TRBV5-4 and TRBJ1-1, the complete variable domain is ETGVTQSPTHLIKTRGQQVTLRCSSQSGHNTVSWYQQALGQGPQFIFQYYREEENGRGNFPPRFSGLQFPNYSSELNVNALELDDSALYLCASSPGTGGTEAFFGQGTRLTVV.

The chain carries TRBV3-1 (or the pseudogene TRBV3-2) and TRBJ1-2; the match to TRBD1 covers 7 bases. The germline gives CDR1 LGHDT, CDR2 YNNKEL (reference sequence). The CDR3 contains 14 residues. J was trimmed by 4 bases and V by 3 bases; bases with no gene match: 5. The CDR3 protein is CASSHRRDSYGYTF. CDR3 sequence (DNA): TGTGCCAGCAGCCATCGCCGGGACAGCTATGGCTACACCTTC.